This T cell receptor (beta chain) is from a study of T cell responses to AZD1222 COVID-19 vaccine. This table comes from immunoSEQ multiplex PCR, and its TCRdb copy is limited to in-frame clones, with some not included. The table shows around 160,000 clones, with under 95% occurring only once. Germline V gene lookup returns CDR1 SNHLY and CDR2 FYNNEI. V trimming: 8 bases; J trimming: 4 bases; junction bases outside the gene matches: 5. The CDR3 has 13 residues. About this clone itself: Antigen unknown.

The study's findings and limits: No day 14 peak samples; only post-peak repertoires were characterized. Most donors were white British, females outnumbered males, and clonal diversity was possibly underestimated. Spike was spanned by vaccine-associated CD4 TCRs, with dominance at 160-218 and 743-854.

The receptor was derived from an adult who received the AZD1222 COVID-19 vaccine. The chain employs TRBV2 and TRBJ1-2, with 9 bases identical to TRBD1. This sample comprised peripheral blood, obtained 28 days after the second AZD1222 dose. Here the CDR3 DNA reads TGTGCCAGCGGACAGGGGTCCCCCTATGGCTACACCTTC. It is translated as CASGQGSPYGYTF.